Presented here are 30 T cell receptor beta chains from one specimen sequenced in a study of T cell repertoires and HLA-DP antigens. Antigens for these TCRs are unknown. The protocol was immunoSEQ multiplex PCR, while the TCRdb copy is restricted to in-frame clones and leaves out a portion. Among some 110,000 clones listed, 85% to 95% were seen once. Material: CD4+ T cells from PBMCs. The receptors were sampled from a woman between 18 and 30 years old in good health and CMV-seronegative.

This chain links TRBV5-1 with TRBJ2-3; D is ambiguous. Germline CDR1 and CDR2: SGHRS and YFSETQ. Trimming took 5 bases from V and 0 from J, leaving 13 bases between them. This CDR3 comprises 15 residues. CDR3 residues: CASSSAGTSTDTQYF. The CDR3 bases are TGCGCCAGCAGTTCGGCAGGAACTAGCACAGATACGCAGTATTTT.

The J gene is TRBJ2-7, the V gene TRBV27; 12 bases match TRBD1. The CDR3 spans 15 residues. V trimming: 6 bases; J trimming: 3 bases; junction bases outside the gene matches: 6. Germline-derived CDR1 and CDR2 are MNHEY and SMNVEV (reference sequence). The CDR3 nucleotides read TGTGCCAGCAGGCCCGGGACAGGGGGCATCTACGAGCAGTACTTC. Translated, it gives CASRPGTGGIYEQYF.

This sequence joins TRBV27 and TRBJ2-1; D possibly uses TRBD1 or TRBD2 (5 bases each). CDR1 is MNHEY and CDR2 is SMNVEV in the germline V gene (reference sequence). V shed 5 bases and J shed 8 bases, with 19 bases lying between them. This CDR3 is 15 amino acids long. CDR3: CASSRDPRTFDEQFF. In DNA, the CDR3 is TGTGCCAGCAGTCGGGACCCGCGGACGTTCGATGAGCAGTTCTTC.

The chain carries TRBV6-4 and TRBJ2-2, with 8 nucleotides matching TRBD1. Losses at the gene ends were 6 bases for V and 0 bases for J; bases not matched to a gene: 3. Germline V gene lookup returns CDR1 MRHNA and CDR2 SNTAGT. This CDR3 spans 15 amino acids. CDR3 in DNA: TGTGCCAGCAGGAAGGACAGGGCGAACACCGGGGAGCTGTTTTTT. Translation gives CASRKDRANTGELFF.

The CDR3 sequence: CASRSTGGSTDTQYF. DNA for the CDR3: TGTGCCAGCAGATCGACAGGGGGCAGCACAGATACGCAGTATTTT. The J gene is TRBJ2-3, the V gene TRBV5-6; 10 nucleotides agree with TRBD1. With V trimmed by 5 bases and J by 0 bases, 3 bases remained unmatched. The CDR3 spans 15 residues. Germline V gene data show CDR1 as SGHDT and CDR2 as YYEEEE.

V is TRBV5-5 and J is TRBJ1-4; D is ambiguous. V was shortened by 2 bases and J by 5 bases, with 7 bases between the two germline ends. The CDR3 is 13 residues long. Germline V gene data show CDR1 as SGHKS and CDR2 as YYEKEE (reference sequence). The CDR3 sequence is CASSFYQNEKLFF. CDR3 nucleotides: TGTGCCAGCAGCTTTTACCAAAATGAAAAACTGTTTTTT. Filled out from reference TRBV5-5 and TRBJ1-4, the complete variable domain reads DAGVTQSPTHLIKTRGQQVTLRCSPISGHKSVSWYQQVLGQGPQFIFQYYEKEERGRGNFPDRFSARQFPNYSSELNVNALLLGDSALYLCASSFYQNEKLFFGSGTQLSVL.

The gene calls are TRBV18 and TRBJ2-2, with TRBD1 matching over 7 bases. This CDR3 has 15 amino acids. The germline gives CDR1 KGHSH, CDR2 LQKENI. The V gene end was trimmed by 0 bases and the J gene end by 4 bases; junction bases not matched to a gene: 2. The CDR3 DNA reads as TGTGCCAGCTCACCACCGACAGGGAGCACCGGGGAGCTGTTTTTT. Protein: CASSPPTGSTGELFF.

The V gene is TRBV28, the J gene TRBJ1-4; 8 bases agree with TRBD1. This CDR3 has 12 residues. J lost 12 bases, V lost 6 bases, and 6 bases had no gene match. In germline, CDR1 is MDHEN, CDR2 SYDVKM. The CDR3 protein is CASRAGQVELFF. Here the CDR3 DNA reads TGTGCCAGCAGGGCGGGACAGGTCGAACTGTTTTTT.

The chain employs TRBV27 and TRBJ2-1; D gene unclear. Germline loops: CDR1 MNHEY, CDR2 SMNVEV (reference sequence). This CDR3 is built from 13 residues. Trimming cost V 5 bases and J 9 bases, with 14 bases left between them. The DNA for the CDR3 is TGTGCCAGCAGTCCTTACTCCTGGGGTGAGCAGTTCTTC. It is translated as CASSPYSWGEQFF.

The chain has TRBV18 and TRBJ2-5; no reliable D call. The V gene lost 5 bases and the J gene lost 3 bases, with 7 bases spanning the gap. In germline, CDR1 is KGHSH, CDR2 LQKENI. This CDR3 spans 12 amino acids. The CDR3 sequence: CASSSQKETQYF. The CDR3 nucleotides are TGTGCCAGCTCATCCCAAAAAGAGACCCAGTACTTC.

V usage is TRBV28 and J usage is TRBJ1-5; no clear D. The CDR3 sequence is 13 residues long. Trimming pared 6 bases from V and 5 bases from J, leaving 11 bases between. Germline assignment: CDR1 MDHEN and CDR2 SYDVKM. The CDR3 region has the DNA TGTGCCAGCAGAATGAACAGTCATCAGCCCCAGCATTTT. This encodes CASRMNSHQPQHF.

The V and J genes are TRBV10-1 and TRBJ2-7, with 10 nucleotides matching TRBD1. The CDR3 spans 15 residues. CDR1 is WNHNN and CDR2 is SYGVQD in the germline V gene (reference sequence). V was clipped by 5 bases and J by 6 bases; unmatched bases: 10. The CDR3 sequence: CASSLSGTGDGEQYF. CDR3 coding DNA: TGCGCCAGCAGTCTTTCCGGGACAGGGGACGGCGAGCAGTACTTC.

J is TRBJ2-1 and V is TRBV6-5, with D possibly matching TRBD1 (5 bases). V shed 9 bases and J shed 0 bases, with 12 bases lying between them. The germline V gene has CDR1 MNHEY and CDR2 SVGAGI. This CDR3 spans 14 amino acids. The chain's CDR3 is CASHRQFSYNEQFF. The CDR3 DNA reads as TGTGCCAGTCATAGACAGTTCTCCTACAATGAGCAGTTCTTC.

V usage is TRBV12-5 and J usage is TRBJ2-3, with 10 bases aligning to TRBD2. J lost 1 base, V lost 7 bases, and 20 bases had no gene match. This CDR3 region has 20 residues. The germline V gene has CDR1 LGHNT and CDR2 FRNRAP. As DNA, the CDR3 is TGTGCTAGTGTTCGAAGTTGGTGGCTAGCGGGAGAGTGGGGCACAGATACGCAGTATTTT. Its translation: CASVRSWWLAGEWGTDTQYF.

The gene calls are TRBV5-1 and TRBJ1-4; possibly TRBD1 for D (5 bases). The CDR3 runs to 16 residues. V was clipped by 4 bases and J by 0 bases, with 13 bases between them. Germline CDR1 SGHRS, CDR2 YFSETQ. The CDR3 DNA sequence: TGCGCCAGCAGCCCTCAGGGACGTGCAACTAATGAAAAACTGTTTTTT. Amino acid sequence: CASSPQGRATNEKLFF.

The CDR3 here is CASSLLLGTEAFF. The DNA of the CDR3 is TGTGCCAGCAGCTTACTCCTGGGGACTGAAGCTTTCTTT. The chain combines TRBV7-3 with TRBJ1-1; D gene uncertain. Looked up from germline, CDR1 is SGHTA and CDR2 is FQGTGA. V lost 2 bases and J 5 bases, leaving 9 bases between the germline ends. The CDR3 loop spans 13 amino acids. The full variable domain, its missing parts supplied by reference TRBV7-3 and TRBJ1-1, is GAGVSQTPSNKVTEKGKYVELRCDPISGHTALYWYRQSLGQGPEFLIYFQGTGAADDSGLPNDRFFAVRPEGSVSTLKIQRTERGDSAVYLCASSLLLGTEAFFGQGTRLTVV.

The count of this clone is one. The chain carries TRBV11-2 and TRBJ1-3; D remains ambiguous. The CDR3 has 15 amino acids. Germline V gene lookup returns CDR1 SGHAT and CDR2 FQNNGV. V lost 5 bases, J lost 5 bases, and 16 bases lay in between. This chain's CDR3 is CASSPGQGNRNTIYF. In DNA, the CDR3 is TGTGCCAGCAGCCCTGGGCAAGGGAACAGAAACACCATATATTTT.

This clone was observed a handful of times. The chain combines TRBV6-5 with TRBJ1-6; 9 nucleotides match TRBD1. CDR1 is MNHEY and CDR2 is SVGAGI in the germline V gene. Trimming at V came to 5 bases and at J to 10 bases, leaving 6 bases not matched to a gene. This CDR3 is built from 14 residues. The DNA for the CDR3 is TGTGCCAGCAGTACGGGACAGGGACGGTCACCCCTCCACTTT. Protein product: CASSTGQGRSPLHF.

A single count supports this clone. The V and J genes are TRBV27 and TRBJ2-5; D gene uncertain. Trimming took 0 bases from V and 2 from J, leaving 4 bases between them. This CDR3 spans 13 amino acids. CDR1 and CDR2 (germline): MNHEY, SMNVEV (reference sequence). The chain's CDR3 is CASSLSAQETQYF. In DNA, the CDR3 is TGTGCCAGCAGTTTATCTGCTCAAGAGACCCAGTACTTC.

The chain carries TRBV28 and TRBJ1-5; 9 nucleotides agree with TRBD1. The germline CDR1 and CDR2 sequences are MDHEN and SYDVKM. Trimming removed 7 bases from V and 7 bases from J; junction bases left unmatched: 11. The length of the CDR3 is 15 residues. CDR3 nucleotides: TGTGCCAGCACTCCTCGGGACAGGGTCTACCAGCCCCAGCATTTT. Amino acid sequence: CASTPRDRVYQPQHF. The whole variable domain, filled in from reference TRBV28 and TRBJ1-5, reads DVKVTQSSRYLVKRTGEKVFLECVQDMDHENMFWYRQDPGLGLRLIYFSYDVKMKEKGDIPEGYSVSREKKERFSLILESASTNQTSMYLCASTPRDRVYQPQHFGDGTRLSIL.

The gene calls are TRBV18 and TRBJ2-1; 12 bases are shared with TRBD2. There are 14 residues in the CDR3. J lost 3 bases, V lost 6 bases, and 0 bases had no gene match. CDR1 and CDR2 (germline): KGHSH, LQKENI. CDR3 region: CASSGLAGYNEQFF. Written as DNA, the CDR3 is TGTGCCAGCTCGGGACTAGCGGGCTACAATGAGCAGTTCTTC.

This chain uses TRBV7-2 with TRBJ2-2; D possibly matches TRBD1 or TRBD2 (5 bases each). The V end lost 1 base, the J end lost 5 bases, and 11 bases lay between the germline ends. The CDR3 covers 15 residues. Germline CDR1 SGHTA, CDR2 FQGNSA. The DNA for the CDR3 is TGTGCCAGCAGCTTAGAGAGGGGTGGGACCGGGGAGCTGTTTTTT. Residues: CASSLERGGTGELFF.

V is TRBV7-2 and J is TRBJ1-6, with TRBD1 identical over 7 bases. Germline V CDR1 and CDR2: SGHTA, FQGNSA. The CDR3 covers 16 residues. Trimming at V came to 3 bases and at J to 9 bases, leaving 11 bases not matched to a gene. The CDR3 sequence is CASSFMTGLPGSPLHF. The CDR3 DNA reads TGTGCCAGCAGCTTTATGACAGGGCTCCCGGGTTCACCCCTCCACTTT.

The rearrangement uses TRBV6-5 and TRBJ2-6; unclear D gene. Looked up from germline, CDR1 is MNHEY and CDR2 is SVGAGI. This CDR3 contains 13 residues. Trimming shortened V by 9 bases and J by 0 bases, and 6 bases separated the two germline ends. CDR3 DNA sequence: TGTGCCAGTCAGGACTCTGGGGCCAACGTCCTGACTTTC. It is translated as CASQDSGANVLTF.

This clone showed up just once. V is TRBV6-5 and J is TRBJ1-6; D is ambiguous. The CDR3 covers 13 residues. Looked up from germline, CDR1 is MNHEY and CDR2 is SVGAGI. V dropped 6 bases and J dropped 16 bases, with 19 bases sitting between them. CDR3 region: CASSPSLGFELHF. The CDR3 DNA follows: TGTGCCAGCAGCCCTTCGCTCGGATTTGAGCTCCACTTT.

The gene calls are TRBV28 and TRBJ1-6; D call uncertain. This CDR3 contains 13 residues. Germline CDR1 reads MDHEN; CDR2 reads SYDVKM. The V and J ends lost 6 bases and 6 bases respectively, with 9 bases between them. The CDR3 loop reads CASRGGFNSPLHF. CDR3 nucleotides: TGTGCCAGCAGGGGCGGATTTAATTCACCCCTCCACTTT.

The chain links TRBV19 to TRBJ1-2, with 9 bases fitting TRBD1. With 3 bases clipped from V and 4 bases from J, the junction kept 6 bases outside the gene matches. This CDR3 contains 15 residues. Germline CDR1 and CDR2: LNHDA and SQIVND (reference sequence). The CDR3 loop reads CASSMRDRVGYGYTF. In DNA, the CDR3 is TGTGCCAGTAGTATGCGGGACAGGGTAGGCTATGGCTACACCTTC.

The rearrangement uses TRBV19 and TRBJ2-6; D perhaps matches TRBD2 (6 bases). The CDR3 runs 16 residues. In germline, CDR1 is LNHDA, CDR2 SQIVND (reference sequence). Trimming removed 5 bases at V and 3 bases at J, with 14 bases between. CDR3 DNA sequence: TGTGCCAGTAGTTTAGGGCAGGGACTTGGGGCCAACGTCCTGACTTTC. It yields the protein CASSLGQGLGANVLTF.

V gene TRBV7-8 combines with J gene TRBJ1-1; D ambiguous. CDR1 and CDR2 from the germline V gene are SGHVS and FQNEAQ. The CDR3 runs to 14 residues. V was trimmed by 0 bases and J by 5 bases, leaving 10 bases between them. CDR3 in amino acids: CASSLAGWVTEAFF. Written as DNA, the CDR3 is TGTGCCAGCAGCTTAGCGGGATGGGTAACTGAAGCTTTCTTT.

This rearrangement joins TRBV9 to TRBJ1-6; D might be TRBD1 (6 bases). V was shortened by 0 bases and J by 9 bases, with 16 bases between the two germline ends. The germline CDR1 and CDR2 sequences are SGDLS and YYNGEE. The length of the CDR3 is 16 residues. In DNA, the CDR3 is TGTGCCAGCAGCGTAGGGGGAGGGGGGAAAACTTCACCCCTCCACTTT. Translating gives CASSVGGGGKTSPLHF.